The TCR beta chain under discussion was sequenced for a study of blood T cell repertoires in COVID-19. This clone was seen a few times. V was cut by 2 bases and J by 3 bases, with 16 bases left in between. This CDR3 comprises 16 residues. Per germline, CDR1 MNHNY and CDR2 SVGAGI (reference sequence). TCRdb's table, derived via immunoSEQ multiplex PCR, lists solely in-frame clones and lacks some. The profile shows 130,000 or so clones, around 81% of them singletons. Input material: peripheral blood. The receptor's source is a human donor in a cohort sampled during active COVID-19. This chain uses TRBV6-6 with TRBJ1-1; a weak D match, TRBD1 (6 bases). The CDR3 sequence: CASSYSRGRGDTEAFF. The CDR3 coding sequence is TGTGCCAGCAGTTACAGCAGGGGTCGGGGTGACACTGAAGCTTTCTTT.